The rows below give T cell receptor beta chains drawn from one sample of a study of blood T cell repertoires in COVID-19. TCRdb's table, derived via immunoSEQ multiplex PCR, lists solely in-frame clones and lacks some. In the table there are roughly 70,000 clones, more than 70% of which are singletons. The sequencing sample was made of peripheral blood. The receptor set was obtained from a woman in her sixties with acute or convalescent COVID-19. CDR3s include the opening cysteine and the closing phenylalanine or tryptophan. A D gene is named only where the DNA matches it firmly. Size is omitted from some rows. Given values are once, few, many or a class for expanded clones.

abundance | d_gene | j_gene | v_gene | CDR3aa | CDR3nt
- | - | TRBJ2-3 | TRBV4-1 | CASSLGEADTQYF | TGCGCCAGCAGCCTCGGGGAGGCAGATACGCAGTATTTT
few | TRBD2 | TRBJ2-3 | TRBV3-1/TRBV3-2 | CASSPDRLAADTQYF | TGTGCCAGCAGCCCAGACCGTCTAGCGGCAGATACGCAGTATTTT
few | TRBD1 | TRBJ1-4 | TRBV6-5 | CASSYGVPGTGGKLFF | TGTGCCAGCAGTTACGGAGTCCCCGGGACAGGGGGAAAACTGTTTTTT
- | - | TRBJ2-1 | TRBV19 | CASSPAANEQFF | TGTGCCAGTAGTCCCGCAGCGAATGAGCAGTTCTTC
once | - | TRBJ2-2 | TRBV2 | CASSANSLSTGELFF | TGTGCCAGCAGTGCAAACAGCCTCAGCACCGGGGAGCTGTTTTTT
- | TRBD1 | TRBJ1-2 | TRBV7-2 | CASSLTGGAIYGYTF | TGTGCCAGCAGCTTGACAGGGGGGGCTATATATGGCTACACCTTC
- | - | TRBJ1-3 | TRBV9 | CASSVVPREGNTIYF | TGTGCCAGCAGCGTAGTTCCCAGGGAAGGAAACACCATATATTTT
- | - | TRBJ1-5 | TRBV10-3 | CAISESTGRQPQHF | TGTGCCATCAGTGAGTCTACAGGGCGCCAGCCCCAGCATTTT
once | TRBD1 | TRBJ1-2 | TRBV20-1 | CSAGQSYGYTF | TGCAGTGCGGGACAGTCCTATGGCTACACCTTC
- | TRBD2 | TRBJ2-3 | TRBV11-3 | CASSLDTLAGGRDTQYF | TGTGCCAGCAGCTTAGACACACTGGCGGGGGGGAGGGATACGCAGTATTTT
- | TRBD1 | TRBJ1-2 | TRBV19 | CASSREDRVRGYTF | TGTGCCAGTAGCCGGGAAGACAGGGTTAGAGGCTACACCTTC
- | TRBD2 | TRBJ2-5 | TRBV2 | CASSAASGGYRQETQYF | TGTGCCAGCAGTGCGGCTAGCGGGGGGTATCGCCAAGAGACCCAGTACTTC
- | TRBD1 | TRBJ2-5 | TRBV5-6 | CASSSAGTGRLALDF | TGTGCCAGCAGCTCAGCCGGGACAGGGAGGTTGGCGTTGGACTTC
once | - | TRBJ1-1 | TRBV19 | CASSRIRTRPEAFF | TGTGCCAGTAGTAGAATCAGGACTCGTCCTGAAGCTTTCTTT
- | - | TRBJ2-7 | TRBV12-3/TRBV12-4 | CASSPDSRNEQYF | TGTGCCAGCAGTCCCGACAGTAGGAACGAGCAGTACTTC
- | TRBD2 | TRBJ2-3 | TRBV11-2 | CASSQRGGPLDTQYF | TGTGCCAGCAGCCAACGGGGGGGCCCCCTAGATACGCAGTATTTT
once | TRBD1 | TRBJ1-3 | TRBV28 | CASSSGQGAGNTIYF | TGTGCCAGCAGTTCCGGACAGGGGGCTGGAAACACCATATATTTT
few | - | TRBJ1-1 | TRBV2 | CASSEEETEAFF | TGTGCCAGCAGTGAGGAGGAGACTGAAGCTTTCTTT
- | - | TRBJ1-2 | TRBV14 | CASSRTANYGYTF | TGTGCCAGCAGCCGGACAGCAAACTATGGCTACACCTTC
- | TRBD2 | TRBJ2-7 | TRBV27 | CASSLFSLAGYEQYF | TGTGCCAGCAGCCTGTTCAGCTTAGCGGGGTACGAGCAGTACTTC
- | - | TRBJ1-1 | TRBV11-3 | CASSLEPGSIVAFF | TGTGCCAGCAGCTTAGAACCGGGATCAATTGTAGCTTTCTTT
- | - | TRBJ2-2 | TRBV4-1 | CASSQDWLALAGELFF | TGCGCCAGCAGCCAAGATTGGCTAGCACTTGCCGGGGAGCTGTTTTTT
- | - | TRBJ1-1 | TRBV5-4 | CASSLALGGLNTEAFF | TGTGCCAGCAGCTTGGCCCTCGGGGGTCTGAACACTGAAGCTTTCTTT
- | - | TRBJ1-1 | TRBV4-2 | CASSHWRVAGNARTEAFF | TGTGCCAGCAGCCATTGGAGGGTGGCAGGGAATGCCCGGACTGAAGCTTTCTTT
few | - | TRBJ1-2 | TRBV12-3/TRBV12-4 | CASSLQAAYGYTF | TGTGCCAGCAGTTTGCAGGCTGCCTATGGCTACACCTTC
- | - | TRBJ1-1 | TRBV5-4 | CASSIRQVFSNEAFF | TGTGCCAGCAGCATCCGACAGGTATTCTCGAACGAAGCTTTCTTT
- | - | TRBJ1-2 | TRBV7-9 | CASSADDKIGGYTF | TGTGCCAGCAGCGCCGACGACAAGATCGGTGGCTACACCTTC
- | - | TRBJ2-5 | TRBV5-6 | CASRRWPGETQYF | TGTGCCAGCAGGAGGTGGCCGGGAGAGACCCAGTACTTC
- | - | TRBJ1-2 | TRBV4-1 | CASSQDLGTREGYTF | TGCGCCAGCAGCCAAGACCTCGGGACAAGAGAGGGCTACACCTTC
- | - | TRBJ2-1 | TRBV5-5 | CASSLVSTLNEQFF | TGTGCCAGCAGCTTGGTCAGTACCCTCAATGAGCAGTTCTTC
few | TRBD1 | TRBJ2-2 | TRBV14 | CASSQIGTGDTGELFF | TGTGCCAGCAGCCAGATTGGGACAGGGGACACCGGGGAGCTGTTTTTT
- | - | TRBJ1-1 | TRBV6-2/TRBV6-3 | CASSLGGGSRYTEAFF | TGTGCCAGCAGTCTGGGGGGGGGAAGTCGTTACACTGAAGCTTTCTTT
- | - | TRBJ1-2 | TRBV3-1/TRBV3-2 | CASGVTGGYTF | TGTGCCAGCGGAGTGACAGGCGGCTACACCTTC